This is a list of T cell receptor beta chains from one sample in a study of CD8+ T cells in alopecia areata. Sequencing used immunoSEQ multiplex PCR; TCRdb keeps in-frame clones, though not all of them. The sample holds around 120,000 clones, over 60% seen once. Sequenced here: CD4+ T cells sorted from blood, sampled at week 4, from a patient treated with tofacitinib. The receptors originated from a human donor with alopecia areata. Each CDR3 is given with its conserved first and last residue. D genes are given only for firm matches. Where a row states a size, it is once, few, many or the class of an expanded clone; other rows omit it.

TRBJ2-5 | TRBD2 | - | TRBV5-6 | TGTGCCAGCAGCTTCTCGGACGGGAGGGCCAAAGAGACCCAGTACTTC | CASSFSDGRAKETQYF
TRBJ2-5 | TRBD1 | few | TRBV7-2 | TGTGCCAGCAGCTTCCAGACAGGGCGGGAGACCCAGTACTTC | CASSFQTGRETQYF
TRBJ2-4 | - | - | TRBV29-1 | TGCAGCGTGCCCGGAGGTGTCGGGGGGCTAGGAAACATTCAGTACTTC | CSVPGGVGGLGNIQYF
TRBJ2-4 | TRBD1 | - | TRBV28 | TGTGCCAGCAGTTTAACAGGGGCCCTTAAAAACATTCAGTACTTC | CASSLTGALKNIQYF
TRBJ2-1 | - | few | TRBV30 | TGTGCCTGGAGCGCCGGTCCCTACAATGAGCAGTTCTTC | CAWSAGPYNEQFF
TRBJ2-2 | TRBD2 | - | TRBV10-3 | TGTGCCATCAGCAATACCCAGACTAGCGGGGGCGGCACCGGGGAGCTGTTTTTT | CAISNTQTSGGGTGELFF
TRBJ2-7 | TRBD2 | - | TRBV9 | TGTGCCAGCAGCGTAGACGCGGGGGGGCTCGAGCAGTACTTC | CASSVDAGGLEQYF
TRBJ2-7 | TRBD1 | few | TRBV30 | TGTGCCTGGAGCGGACGAGGACAGGGGCTACGCGAGCAGTACTTC | CAWSGRGQGLREQYF
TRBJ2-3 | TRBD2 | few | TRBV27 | TGTGCCAGCAGTCGGTATAGCGGGAGAGATACGCAGTATTTT | CASSRYSGRDTQYF
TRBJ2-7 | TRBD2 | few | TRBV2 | TGTGCCAGCAGTGCTGGGGAGCGGGAGGCCTCCTACGAGCAGTACTTC | CASSAGEREASYEQYF
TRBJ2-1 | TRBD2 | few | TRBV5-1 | TGCGCCAGCAGCTTGGAAGGGACTAGCGGAGCCTACAATGAGCAGTTCTTC | CASSLEGTSGAYNEQFF
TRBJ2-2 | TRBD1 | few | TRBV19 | TGTAGGTCGACAGGGGACACCGGGGAGCTGTTTTTT | CRSTGDTGELFF
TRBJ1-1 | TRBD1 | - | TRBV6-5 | TGTGCCAGCAGAGGACAGGGGGTGAGGACTGAAGCTTTCTTT | CASRGQGVRTEAFF
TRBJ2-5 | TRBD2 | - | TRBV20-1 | TGCGGGACTAGCCGGGAGACCCAGTACTTC | CGTSRETQYF
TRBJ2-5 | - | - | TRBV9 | TGTGCCAGCAGCGCACGGGTCGGGGAGACCCAGTACTTC | CASSARVGETQYF
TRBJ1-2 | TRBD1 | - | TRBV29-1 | TGCAGCGTTGAAGAAGGGACAGGGAGCTTTGGCTACACCTTC | CSVEEGTGSFGYTF
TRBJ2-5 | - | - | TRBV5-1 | TGCGCCAGCAGCTTGGGGGTCACACAAGAGACCCAGTACTTC | CASSLGVTQETQYF
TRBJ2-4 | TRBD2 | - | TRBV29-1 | TGCAGCGTTGAGACGGGGAGGGCGGGAACCATTCAGTACTTC | CSVETGRAGTIQYF
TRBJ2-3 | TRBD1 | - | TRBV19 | TGTGCCAGTAGATACTCAGGACAGGGGGCGACGGATACGCAGTATTTT | CASRYSGQGATDTQYF
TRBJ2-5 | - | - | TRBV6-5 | TGTGCCAGCAGTTATAGTTTCAACAGGGTGGAGACCCAGTACTTC | CASSYSFNRVETQYF
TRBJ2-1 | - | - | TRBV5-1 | TGCGCCAGCAGCTTAATCCCCAATGAGCAGTTCTTC | CASSLIPNEQFF
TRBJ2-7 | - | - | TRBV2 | TGTGCCAGCAGCCCATATACCTACGAGCAGTACTTC | CASSPYTYEQYF
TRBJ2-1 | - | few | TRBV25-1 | TGTGCCAGCAGTGACGGGGCCCATGAGCAGTTCTTC | CASSDGAHEQFF
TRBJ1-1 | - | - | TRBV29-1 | TGCAGCGTTGTGAGGAACACTGAAGCTTTCTTT | CSVVRNTEAFF
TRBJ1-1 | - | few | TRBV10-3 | TGTGCCATCAGTGGTATTGCAGGCAACTCTGAAGCTTTCTTT | CAISGIAGNSEAFF
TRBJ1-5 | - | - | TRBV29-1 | TGCAGCGTTCGGGCCGGGACGATAGCGGATCGCAATCAGCCCCAGCATTTT | CSVRAGTIADRNQPQHF
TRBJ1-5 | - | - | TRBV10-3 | TGTGCCATCAGTGATCCTACGGGAGATCAGCCCCAGCATTTT | CAISDPTGDQPQHF
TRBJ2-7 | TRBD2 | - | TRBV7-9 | TGTGCCAGCAGCTTTACTAGCGAGAGCGAGCAGTACTTC | CASSFTSESEQYF
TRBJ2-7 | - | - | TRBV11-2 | TGTGCCAGCAGGGTAACCGCGGGCTACGAGCAGTACTTC | CASRVTAGYEQYF
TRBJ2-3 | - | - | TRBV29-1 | TGCAGCGTTGATCCGGGAAGAAGCACAGATACGCAGTATTTT | CSVDPGRSTDTQYF
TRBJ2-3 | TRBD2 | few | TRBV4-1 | TGCGCCAGCAGCCAAGGGTCCGGGCTAGCGGGGGTAGATACGCAGTATTTT | CASSQGSGLAGVDTQYF
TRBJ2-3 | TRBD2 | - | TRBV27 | TGTGCCAGCAGTTTATCTGTCCCTAGCGGGGGGGTGACGCAGTATTTT | CASSLSVPSGGVTQYF
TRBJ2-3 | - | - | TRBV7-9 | TGTGCCAGCAGCTTTCAGGGTGAAGATACGCAGTATTTT | CASSFQGEDTQYF
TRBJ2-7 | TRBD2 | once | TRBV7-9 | TGTGCCAGCAGCTTAGCGTTCCGGACTAGTCAGCACGAGCAGTACTTC | CASSLAFRTSQHEQYF
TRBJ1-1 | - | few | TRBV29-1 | TGCAGCGTATCCCCCATGAACACTGAAGCTTTCTTT | CSVSPMNTEAFF
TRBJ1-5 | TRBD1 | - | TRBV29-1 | TGCAGCGTGGGGGACAGTAAAAATCAGCCCCAGCATTTT | CSVGDSKNQPQHF
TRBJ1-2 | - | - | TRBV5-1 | TGCGCCAGCAGCTTGGCAGGAGGGTCTGACTATGGCTACACCTTC | CASSLAGGSDYGYTF
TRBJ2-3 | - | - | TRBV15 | TGTGCCACCAGCATTCGTTACCCCCCAGATACGCAGTATTTT | CATSIRYPPDTQYF
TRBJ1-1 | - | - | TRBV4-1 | TGCGCCAGCAGCCTGTACGCATCCGGAGGGACTGAAGCTTTCTTT | CASSLYASGGTEAFF
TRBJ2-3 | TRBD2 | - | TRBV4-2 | TGTGCCAGCAGCCAAGATCAGGGGCGGGGGGCCGTTCAGGATACGCAGTATTTT | CASSQDQGRGAVQDTQYF
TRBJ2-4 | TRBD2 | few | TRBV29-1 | TGCAGCGTTGAACGTTTTAGCGGGGATTTAATAGCCAAAAACATTCAGTACTTC | CSVERFSGDLIAKNIQYF
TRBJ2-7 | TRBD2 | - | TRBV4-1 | TGCGCCAGCAGCCAAGATTTTGCTCCCGGCCTAGCGGGGGACGAGCAGTACTTC | CASSQDFAPGLAGDEQYF
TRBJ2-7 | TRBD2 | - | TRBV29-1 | TGCAGCGTTTCTAGCGGAGGCTACGAGCAGTACTTC | CSVSSGGYEQYF
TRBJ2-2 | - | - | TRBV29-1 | TGCAGCGTTGAATTGTTGGGGGCGAGCACCGGGGAGCTGTTTTTT | CSVELLGASTGELFF
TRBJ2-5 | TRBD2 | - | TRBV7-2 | TGTGCCAGCAGCTTAGCTTTAGCGGGGGGAAACCAAGAGACCCAGTACTTC | CASSLALAGGNQETQYF
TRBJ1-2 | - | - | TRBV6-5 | TGTGCCAGCAGGCGGGACGCACAGGCCTGGGGCTACACCTTC | CASRRDAQAWGYTF